The clone carrying this T cell receptor beta chain was seen more than once but under ten times. Its antigen is not identified. This record belongs to a study of identical twins. Study results and limitations: Fewer insertions were carried by abundant cord blood beta clonotypes, but none was seen in memory repertoires.

V shed 4 bases, J shed 3 bases, and the junction held 4 bases outside the gene matches. Germline assignment: CDR1 MNHEY and CDR2 SVGAGI. The CDR3 runs 15 residues. TCRdb independently ran MiXCR on the 5' RACE reads; one entry per CDR3 protein. The table shows about 520,000 distinct CDR3 sequences, with roughly a fifth occurring only once. The same data also went into a second study, on T cells expressing NK-cell markers. That source reports: The use of an anti-gamma-delta TCR antibody, which was added in several experiments, restricted sorting to T cells expressing alpha-beta TCR.

Sequenced: CD4+ T cells sorted from blood. This rearrangement joins TRBV6-5 to TRBJ1-2, with 11 nucleotides matching TRBD1. This TCR came from a woman under 30 in good health. The CDR3 is CASSFRTGGDYGYTF. CDR3 DNA sequence: TGTGCCAGCAGTTTCCGGACAGGGGGCGACTATGGCTACACCTTC.